Following are 30 T cell receptor beta chains from one sample sequenced in a study of T cells after yellow fever vaccination. MiXCR, run by TCRdb on the 5' RACE reads, gives a single entry per CDR3 protein. This table has 450,000 to 550,000 distinct CDR3 sequences, 15% to 20% appearing once. Sequenced material: PBMCs, taken 15 days after the yellow fever booster vaccination. All receptors derive from a man aged 25-45 years who received the YFV17D yellow fever vaccine.

This clonotype was detected only a few times. The chain links TRBV12-3 or TRBV12-4 to TRBJ2-2; TRBD1 matches 11 bases. J gave up 7 bases and V 6 bases, and 10 bases lay outside the gene matches. The CDR3 length is 16 residues. The CDR3 DNA is TGTGCCAGCAGGCTGCGGACAGGGGGCCTGGGCGGGGAGCTGTTTTTT. This encodes CASRLRTGGLGGELFF.

This clonotype was seen more than once but under ten times. The chain recombines TRBV4-3 with TRBJ2-1; the D is unclear. Trimming removed 0 bases from V and 0 bases from J, with 12 bases in between. Germline lookup yields CDR1 LGHNA and CDR2 YSLEER. CDR3 length equals 17 residues. CDR3 bases: TGCGCCAGCAGCCAAGATAACCAGCCGAGCTCCTACAATGAGCAGTTCTTC. Translated, it gives CASSQDNQPSSYNEQFF.

This clonotype has more than one count but fewer than ten. The CDR3 DNA follows: TGTGCCAGCTCACCCCGACAGGGGAAAGAGACCCAGTACTTC. Its protein is CASSPRQGKETQYF. This chain joins TRBV18 and TRBJ2-5; 8 bases are shared with TRBD1. The trim removed 3 bases at V and 3 bases at J, leaving 3 bases unmatched. This CDR3 has 14 amino acids. Germline CDR1 reads KGHSH; CDR2 reads LQKENI.

V gene TRBV7-9 combines with J gene TRBJ2-2; 9 nucleotides agree with TRBD1. This CDR3 is built from 14 residues. V lost 5 bases and J lost 7; bases outside the gene matches: 5. The germline V gene encodes CDR1 SEHNR and CDR2 FQNEAQ (reference sequence). The CDR3 DNA is TGTGCCAGCAGCGTACGGACAGGGGTCGGGGAGCTGTTTTTT. Translating gives CASSVRTGVGELFF.

V gene TRBV14 combines with J gene TRBJ1-6; D gene uncertain. Trimming took off 4 bases at V and 7 bases at J, with 14 bases between the two ends. The CDR3 loop spans 15 amino acids. CDR1 SGHDN and CDR2 FVKESK come from the germline V gene. The chain's CDR3 is CASSPRNIWNSPLHF. CDR3 sequence (DNA): TGTGCCAGCAGCCCGAGGAACATATGGAATTCACCCCTCCACTTT.

This clonotype was seen only a few times. The V gene is TRBV28, the J gene TRBJ2-7; 13 nucleotides agree with TRBD2. The CDR3 has 16 amino acids. J gave up 0 bases and V 6 bases, and 5 bases lay outside the gene matches. In germline, CDR1 is MDHEN, CDR2 SYDVKM. CDR3 nucleotides: TGTGCCAGCAGAACTAGCGGGAGGGCCGTCTCCTACGAGCAGTACTTC. It encodes CASRTSGRAVSYEQYF. The full variable domain, in which reference TRBV28 and TRBJ2-7 provide the parts outside the CDR3, is DVKVTQSSRYLVKRTGEKVFLECVQDMDHENMFWYRQDPGLGLRLIYFSYDVKMKEKGDIPEGYSVSREKKERFSLILESASTNQTSMYLCASRTSGRAVSYEQYFGPGTRLTVT.

V gene TRBV5-8 combines with J gene TRBJ2-1; 11 positions agree with TRBD2. The CDR3 has 16 residues. Germline V lookup: CDR1 SGHTS, CDR2 YDEGEE. With V trimmed by 7 bases and J by 9 bases, 15 bases remained unmatched. The CDR3 nucleotides are TGTGCCAGCGGATACGCTCCGGGACTAGCGGTCATTGAGCAGTTCTTC. Amino acid sequence: CASGYAPGLAVIEQFF.

This rearrangement joins TRBV6-2 or TRBV6-3 to TRBJ2-5; TRBD2 matches 15 bases. This CDR3 has 14 amino acids. Germline V gene sequence: CDR1 MNHEY, CDR2 SVGEGT. The ends lost 9 bases at V and 5 bases at J; junction bases unmatched: 4. The CDR3 DNA is TGTGCCAGTGAAGGGACTAGCGGGAGGGAGACCCAGTACTTC. This codes for CASEGTSGRETQYF.

A remark on this clonotype: With a much larger clone just one base away, this may be a read error. The chain is built from TRBV7-2 and TRBJ2-7; 11 positions match TRBD1. After removal of 4 bases from V and 6 bases from J, the junction contained 5 bases not matched to a gene. The CDR3 runs to 14 residues. From germline, CDR1 is SGHTA and CDR2 FQGNSA. The CDR3 loop reads CASSSGTGGVEQYF. The CDR3, as DNA: TGTGCCAGCAGCTCCGGGACAGGGGGGGTCGAGCAGTACTTC.

This rearrangement joins TRBV12-3 or TRBV12-4 to TRBJ1-6; 7 bases agree with TRBD1. The ends lost 6 bases at V and 9 bases at J; junction bases unmatched: 8. This CDR3 contains 14 residues. Here the CDR3 DNA reads TGTGCCAGCAGCCTGGGACAGAGGACTTCACCCCTCCACTTT. As protein: CASSLGQRTSPLHF.

This clonotype came up a few times. Here the CDR3 DNA reads TGTGCCAGCAGTTTATTTCAGGGACAGGGGTTCCACGAGCAGTACTTC. It encodes CASSLFQGQGFHEQYF. This chain links TRBV27 with TRBJ2-7; 10 bases fit TRBD1. After removal of 1 base from V and 5 bases from J, the junction contained 8 bases not matched to a gene. This CDR3 is 16 amino acids long. CDR1 and CDR2 (germline): MNHEY, SMNVEV (reference sequence).

This clonotype was observed a handful of times. The rearrangement uses TRBV20-1 and TRBJ2-1, with D perhaps matching TRBD1 (6 bases). The CDR3 loop spans 14 amino acids. Germline values: CDR1 DFQATT, CDR2 SNEGSKA (reference sequence). V was cut by 0 bases and J by 7 bases, with 13 bases left in between. CDR3 nucleotide sequence: TGCAGTGCTAGAGATTTGCCAAGGGGGAATGAGCAGTTCTTC. Amino acids: CSARDLPRGNEQFF.

This chain links TRBV5-6 with TRBJ2-7; no clear D. This CDR3 is 14 amino acids long. The germline CDR1 and CDR2 sequences are SGHDT and YYEEEE. Trimming removed 4 bases at V and 5 bases at J, with 16 bases between. CDR3: CASSPRTPSHEQYF. DNA of the CDR3: TGTGCCAGCAGCCCCCGGACGCCCAGCCACGAGCAGTACTTC. Full variable domain (remainder filled in from reference TRBV5-6 and TRBJ2-7): DAGVTQSPTHLIKTRGQQVTLRCSPKSGHDTVSWYQQALGQGPQFIFQYYEEEERQRGNFPDRFSGHQFPNYSSELNVNALLLGDSALYLCASSPRTPSHEQYFGPGTRLTVT.

This clonotype has more than one count but fewer than ten. The V gene is TRBV29-1, the J gene TRBJ2-1; D possibly corresponds to TRBD2 (6 bases). Germline assignment: CDR1 SQVTM and CDR2 ANQGSEA. The length of the CDR3 is 12 residues. V lost 7 bases to trimming and J lost 9 bases, with 16 bases between them. This CDR3 is CSATRLEGEQFF. In DNA form, the CDR3 reads TGCAGCGCCACTAGACTAGAGGGTGAGCAGTTCTTC.

Concerning this clonotype: A read error may account for a junction end that differs from germline. V and J are TRBV27 and TRBJ2-1, with D perhaps TRBD1 (5 bases). Per germline, CDR1 MNHEY and CDR2 SMNVEV (reference sequence). This CDR3 region has 13 residues. In DNA form, the CDR3 reads TGTGCCAGCAGTACCCAGTTGAGCAGGGCCACCGAATTC. Protein sequence: CASSTQLSRATEF.

This clonotype appeared a few times. The genes are TRBV5-4 and TRBJ2-7; 7 bases agree with TRBD2. From germline, CDR1 is SGHNT and CDR2 YYREEE (reference sequence). The CDR3 has 15 residues. The V segment lost 4 bases and the J segment 0 bases; nucleotides outside the gene matches: 7. In nucleotides, the CDR3 is TGTGCCAGCAGCCCAAATGGCGGGAGCTCCTACGAGCAGTACTTC. This translates into CASSPNGGSSYEQYF.

This sequence joins TRBV14 and TRBJ2-3; TRBD2 is a possible D gene (6 bases). Germline V gene data show CDR1 as SGHDN and CDR2 as FVKESK. The CDR3 is made up of 18 amino acids. V lost 6 bases, J lost 0 bases, and 22 bases lay in between. For the CDR3, the DNA is TGTGCCAGCAGTCTCAAAATTCTCGGGGGATCTAGCACAGATACGCAGTATTTT. It encodes CASSLKILGGSSTDTQYF.

J is TRBJ1-5 and V is TRBV29-1; D may be TRBD1 (5 bases). Germline V CDR1 and CDR2: SQVTM, ANQGSEA. This CDR3 has 15 amino acids. Trimming pared 3 bases from V and 0 bases from J, leaving 12 bases between. The CDR3 loop is CSVELGGDSNQPQHF. The CDR3 DNA follows: TGCAGCGTTGAGCTGGGGGGAGATAGCAATCAGCCCCAGCATTTT.

This clonotype turned up a few times. The genes are TRBV20-1 and TRBJ2-1, with TRBD2 matching 8 bases. Germline values: CDR1 DFQATT, CDR2 SNEGSKA (reference sequence). Trimming removed 0 bases from V and 7 bases from J; junction bases left unmatched: 11. The CDR3 length is 16 residues. The CDR3 spells CSARDWSGGLWNEQFF. The CDR3 DNA is TGCAGTGCTAGAGATTGGTCGGGAGGGCTGTGGAATGAGCAGTTCTTC.

As for this clonotype: Since the CDR3 does not end with the conserved phenylalanine or tryptophan, this likely comes from a read error. The chain carries TRBV23-1 and TRBJ2-5, with 7 positions matching TRBD1. TRBV23-1 is classed as an ORF, of uncertain function. The length of the CDR3 is 20 residues. After removal of 0 bases from V and 3 bases from J, the junction contained 19 bases not matched to a gene. The CDR3, as DNA: TGCGCCAGCAGTCAATCACGGCAGGGGGATAGGACAAGCAGAAAAGAGACCCAGTACCTC. Translated: CASSQSRQGDRTSRKETQYL.

V and J are TRBV11-2 and TRBJ2-3; TRBD2 agrees at 9 bases. CDR3 length: 18 residues. Germline V lookup: CDR1 SGHAT, CDR2 FQNNGV. Germline trimming cut 0 bases from V and 1 base from J; bases unmatched to any gene: 8. CDR3 DNA: TGTGCCAGCAGCTTAGATTGGAGTCTAGCGGGACGCACAGATACGCAGTATTTT. It codes for CASSLDWSLAGRTDTQYF.

In its sample, this clonotype was seen many times. This sequence joins TRBV29-1 and TRBJ2-7; D unresolved. V lost 7 bases and J 0 bases, leaving 16 bases between the germline ends. The CDR3 loop spans 14 amino acids. Germline V gene data show CDR1 as SQVTM and CDR2 as ANQGSEA. The chain's CDR3 is CSARTDPSSYEQYF. The CDR3 bases are TGCAGCGCTCGGACGGACCCAAGCTCCTACGAGCAGTACTTC.

This clonotype was counted a few times. The J gene is TRBJ2-2, the V gene TRBV5-1; TRBD2 matches at 8 bases. The CDR3 is 15 amino acids. CDR1 and CDR2 from the germline V gene are SGHRS and YFSETQ. V lost 6 bases to trimming and J lost 3 bases; unmatched junction nucleotides: 7. CDR3 sequence reads: CASTRAGGDTGELFF. In DNA form, the CDR3 reads TGCGCCAGCACCCGTGCCGGGGGGGACACCGGGGAGCTGTTTTTT.

This clonotype was seen a few times. The chain carries TRBV3-1 and TRBJ2-7; 9 positions match TRBD2. J lost 2 bases, V lost 2 bases, and 10 bases had no gene match. Germline CDR1 LGHDT, CDR2 YNNKEL (reference sequence). The CDR3 contains 17 residues. CDR3 protein: CASSQMAGGPWAYEQYF. The CDR3, as DNA: TGTGCCAGCAGCCAAATGGCGGGAGGGCCTTGGGCCTACGAGCAGTACTTC.

This clonotype was counted only a few times. The V and J genes are TRBV20-1 and TRBJ2-7, with a weak D call TRBD2 (6 bases). V lost 3 bases to trimming and J lost 0 bases, with 18 bases between them. Germline V lookup: CDR1 DFQATT, CDR2 SNEGSKA (reference sequence). The CDR3 length is 16 residues. The CDR3: CSASGLANSVSYEQYF. CDR3 DNA: TGCAGTGCTAGCGGTCTAGCGAACTCTGTCTCCTACGAGCAGTACTTC.

V is TRBV5-5 and J is TRBJ2-7; tentative D call: TRBD2 (5 bases). The germline V gene encodes CDR1 SGHKS and CDR2 YYEKEE (reference sequence). This CDR3 region has 13 residues. The V gene lost 4 bases and the J gene lost 2 bases, with 10 bases spanning the gap. The CDR3 sequence: CASSARGPYEQYF. The DNA of the CDR3 is TGTGCCAGCAGCGCACGGGGTCCCTACGAGCAGTACTTC.

This clonotype was counted between two and nine times. V and J are TRBV12-3 or TRBV12-4 and TRBJ2-6; no clear D. V was shortened by 3 bases and J by 4 bases, with 13 bases between the two germline ends. CDR3 size: 16 residues. The CDR3 bases are TGTGCCAGCAGTTTCGATCCCGAAACGGGGGCCAACGTCCTGACTTTC. Amino acids: CASSFDPETGANVLTF.

This clonotype was seen more than once but under ten times. The chain uses TRBV29-1 and TRBJ2-3, with unresolved D. Germline assignment: CDR1 SQVTM and CDR2 ANQGSEA. The CDR3 totals 11 residues. Trimming stripped 4 bases from V and 4 bases from J, with 6 bases between. In DNA form, the CDR3 reads TGCAGCGTTGGACCCCCAGATACGCAGTATTTT. It yields the protein CSVGPPDTQYF.

The V call is TRBV6-5, the J call TRBJ2-6, with 9 bases identical to TRBD1. Germline trimming cut 2 bases from V and 4 bases from J; bases unmatched to any gene: 6. The CDR3 length is 17 residues. From germline, CDR1 is MNHEY and CDR2 SVGAGI. In nucleotides, the CDR3 is TGTGCCAGCAGTTACGGGGGGACAGGGCAGGGGGCCAACGTCCTGACTTTC. Encoded protein: CASSYGGTGQGANVLTF.

The V gene is TRBV11-3, the J gene TRBJ2-3, with 7 nucleotides matching TRBD2. From germline, CDR1 is SGHNT and CDR2 YENEEA. The CDR3 spans 17 residues. J was trimmed by 5 bases and V by 1 base; bases with no gene match: 12. The CDR3 sequence: CASSLGFLADGQDTQYF. The CDR3 DNA sequence: TGTGCCAGCAGCTTAGGCTTTCTAGCGGATGGTCAAGATACGCAGTATTTT.